This T cell receptor beta chain was retrieved from a study of graft-versus-host responses after intestinal transplantation. The method was immunoSEQ multiplex PCR; TCRdb's version includes in-frame clones alone and lacks a portion of them. The sample yields tens of thousands of clones, approximately 94% seen once. The CDR3 covers 18 residues. Trimming took 6 bases from V and 4 from J; bases not matched to a gene: 13. Germline loops: CDR1 MDHEN, CDR2 SYDVKM. The sequence derives from a human patient who received an intestinal transplant, so some T cells may come from the graft donor. This specimen was PBMCs, taken 156 days after intestinal transplant. J is TRBJ2-6 and V is TRBV28, with 9 bases lining up with TRBD1. The CDR3 sequence: CASSLREQGALGANVLTF. CDR3 sequence (DNA): TGTGCCAGCAGCCTACGGGAACAGGGGGCGCTGGGGGCCAACGTCCTGACTTTC.